This T cell receptor beta chain was obtained from a study of blood T cell repertoires in COVID-19. This CDR3 has 16 amino acids. Germline V gene sequence: CDR1 SGHRS, CDR2 YFSETQ. Between the trimmed V and J ends, which lost 0 bases and 4 bases, there was a span of 17 bases. Here immunoSEQ multiplex PCR was the method, and the copy in TCRdb shows in-frame clones only, minus some. The sample holds about 160,000 clones, 87% seen once. The sequencing sample was made of peripheral blood. The chain couples TRBV5-1 to TRBJ2-7; D is undetermined. This TCR came from a woman aged 65 to 85 with COVID-19, enrolled during active disease. CDR3 nucleotide sequence: TGCGCCAGCAGCTTGGCCTTGCGAGGCACCGAATACGAGCAGTACTTC. Translating gives CASSLALRGTEYEQYF.